This T cell receptor (beta chain) was captured in a study of blood T cell repertoires in COVID-19. Patients in Seattle were enrolled during active infection, then followed longitudinally. Turning to this clone: The identical CDR3 is also encoded by other nucleotide sequences in the sample.

The length of the CDR3 is 15 residues. The V end was cut by 0 bases, the J end by 1 base, with 9 bases between. Germline V gives CDR1 KGHSH, CDR2 LQKENI. Profiled with immunoSEQ multiplex PCR; TCRdb holds only in-frame clones, not every one. The profile shows some 240,000 clones, roughly 85% of them singletons. Sequences were obtained from peripheral blood. This chain uses TRBV18 with TRBJ1-2, with D maybe TRBD1 (6 bases). The sequence was collected from a woman aged 65 to 85 with COVID-19, enrolled during active disease. The CDR3: CASSPPQGSNYGYTF. The DNA for the CDR3 is TGTGCCAGCTCACCACCCCAGGGGAGTAACTATGGCTACACCTTC.